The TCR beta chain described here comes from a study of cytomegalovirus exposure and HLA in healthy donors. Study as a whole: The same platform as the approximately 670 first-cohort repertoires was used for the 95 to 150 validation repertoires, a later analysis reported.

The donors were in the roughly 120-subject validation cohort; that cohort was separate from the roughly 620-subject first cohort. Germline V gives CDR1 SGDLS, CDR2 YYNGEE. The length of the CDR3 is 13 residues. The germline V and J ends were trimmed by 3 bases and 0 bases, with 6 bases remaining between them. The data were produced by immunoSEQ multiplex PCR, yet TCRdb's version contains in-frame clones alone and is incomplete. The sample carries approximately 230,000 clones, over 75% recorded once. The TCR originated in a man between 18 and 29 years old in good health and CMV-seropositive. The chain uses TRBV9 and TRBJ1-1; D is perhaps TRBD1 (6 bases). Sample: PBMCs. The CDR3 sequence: CASSGQVNTEAFF. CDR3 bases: TGTGCCAGCAGCGGACAGGTGAACACTGAAGCTTTCTTT.